Each of the 24 T cell receptor beta chains below was sequenced from the same sample in a study of cytomegalovirus exposure and HLA in healthy donors. 60 Vbeta and 13 Jbeta primers were used in PCR. The table came from immunoSEQ multiplex PCR; TCRdb's copy has only in-frame clones and leaves some out. The repertoire holds fewer than 200,000 clones, approximately 80% seen once, with 3.4% in the top ten. Sequencing was carried out using PBMCs. The receptors originated from a man in his forties in good health and CMV-seropositive.

CDR3 nucleotide sequence: TGTGCCAGCAGCTTGGGCGGGGTGAGCACAGATACGCAGTATTTT. It encodes CASSLGGVSTDTQYF. The chain combines TRBV7-9 with TRBJ2-3; tentative D call: TRBD2 (6 bases). V gave up 3 bases and J gave up 0 bases, with 10 bases separating them. Germline CDR1 SEHNR, CDR2 FQNEAQ (reference sequence). CDR3 length equals 15 residues.

The CDR3 is CASSLGGGARELFF. As DNA, the CDR3 is TGTGCCAGCAGCTTAGGAGGAGGGGCCCGGGAGCTGTTTTTT. V is TRBV7-3 and J is TRBJ2-2; a weak D match, TRBD2 (6 bases). V dropped 2 bases and J dropped 9 bases, with 13 bases sitting between them. This CDR3 region has 14 residues. Per germline, CDR1 SGHTA and CDR2 FQGTGA.

V is TRBV7-2 and J is TRBJ2-2; 12 bases are a match to TRBD2. V was pared by 4 bases and J by 5 bases, with 5 bases of the junction left unmatched. CDR3 size: 16 residues. Looked up from germline, CDR1 is SGHTA and CDR2 is FQGNSA. The CDR3 DNA sequence: TGTGCCAGCAGCTCGACTAGCGGGAGCGGGACCGGGGAGCTGTTTTTT. Amino acid sequence: CASSSTSGSGTGELFF. Filled out from reference TRBV7-2 and TRBJ2-2, the complete variable domain reads GAGVSQSPSNKVTEKGKDVELRCDPISGHTALYWYRQSLGQGLEFLIYFQGNSAPDKSGLPSDRFSAERTGGSVSTLTIQRTQQEDSAVYLCASSSTSGSGTGELFFGEGSRLTVL.

This chain uses TRBV10-3 with TRBJ2-6; possibly TRBD1 for D (6 bases). This CDR3 has 16 residues. CDR1 and CDR2 from the germline V gene are ENHRY and SYGVKD. Trimming took off 10 bases at V and 1 base at J, with 17 bases between the two ends. The CDR3 DNA reads as TGTGCCAGTGGTTCTTATGACAGGTCTGGGGCCAACGTCCTGACTTTC. Protein product: CASGSYDRSGANVLTF.

The genes are TRBV6-1 and TRBJ1-3; D not certain. CDR3 size: 15 residues. The V end was cut by 7 bases, the J end by 3 bases, with 16 bases between. Germline loops: CDR1 MNHNS, CDR2 SASEGT. Here the CDR3 reads CASNFFWADGNTIYF. The CDR3 DNA reads TGTGCCAGCAACTTTTTTTGGGCCGATGGAAACACCATATATTTT.

The rearrangement uses TRBV11-2 and TRBJ2-7; the D gene is possibly TRBD2 (5 bases). The CDR3 has 13 residues. Germline lookup yields CDR1 SGHAT and CDR2 FQNNGV. The V gene lost 5 bases and the J gene lost 1 base, with 9 bases spanning the gap. CDR3 DNA: TGTGCCAGCAGCCCCAGCGGATCCTACGAGCAGTACTTC. Protein: CASSPSGSYEQYF.

The rearrangement links TRBV19 to TRBJ2-2; no firm D call. Germline-derived CDR1 and CDR2 are LNHDA and SQIVND (reference sequence). The CDR3 consists of 13 residues. Trimming removed 3 bases from V and 5 bases from J, with 7 bases in between. CDR3 in DNA: TGTGCCAGTAGTATGCGCCATACCGGGGAGCTGTTTTTT. This translates into CASSMRHTGELFF.

J is TRBJ2-3 and V is TRBV11-3, with D unresolved. V lost 1 base to trimming and J lost 4 bases, with 9 bases between them. This CDR3 has 14 amino acids. CDR1 and CDR2 from the germline V gene are SGHNT and YENEEA. The CDR3 spells CASSLGQYADTQYF. The CDR3 bases are TGTGCCAGCAGCTTAGGGCAATACGCAGATACGCAGTATTTT.

V gene TRBV5-5 combines with J gene TRBJ2-3; D perhaps matches TRBD1 (5 bases). This CDR3 contains 13 residues. The V gene lost 5 bases and the J gene lost 4 bases, with 11 bases spanning the gap. Germline CDR1 is SGHKS and CDR2 is YYEKEE (reference sequence). The CDR3 nucleotides read TGTGCCAGCAGGACTGGGGCCCCAGATACGCAGTATTTT. Translating it yields CASRTGAPDTQYF.

J is TRBJ2-3 and V is TRBV15, with a possible D match to TRBD1 (6 bases). This CDR3 has 20 residues. Germline V lookup: CDR1 LNHNV, CDR2 YYDKDF (reference sequence). V lost 0 bases and J lost 3, with 25 bases in between. The DNA for the CDR3 is TGTGCCACCAGCAGAGAGATTCTCTCAGGTAAGGGTAGGGGGACAGATACGCAGTATTTT. Its translation: CATSREILSGKGRGTDTQYF.

The chain uses TRBV29-1 and TRBJ2-2, with D perhaps matching TRBD2 (6 bases). Trimming shortened V by 3 bases and J by 1 base, and 6 bases separated the two germline ends. CDR3 size: 13 residues. Germline V gene lookup returns CDR1 SQVTM and CDR2 ANQGSEA. CDR3 amino acids: CSVERENTGELFF. The CDR3 DNA reads as TGCAGCGTTGAGCGGGAGAACACCGGGGAGCTGTTTTTT.

The gene calls are TRBV5-1 and TRBJ1-2; unclear D gene. V gave up 2 bases and J gave up 6 bases, with 8 bases separating them. Germline-derived CDR1 and CDR2 are SGHRS and YFSETQ. The CDR3 length is 12 residues. The CDR3 coding sequence is TGCGCCAGCAGCTTAGGTCGGGATGGCTACACCTTC. This translates into CASSLGRDGYTF.

The rearrangement links TRBV14 to TRBJ2-5; 11 bases line up with TRBD2. Trimming took 5 bases from V and 5 from J; bases not matched to a gene: 7. CDR1 is SGHDN and CDR2 is FVKESK in the germline V gene. The CDR3 has 15 residues. The chain's CDR3 is CASSFLAGGQETQYF. DNA for the CDR3: TGTGCCAGCAGCTTCCTAGCGGGAGGACAGGAGACCCAGTACTTC.

On this clone itself: Additional DNA sequences in this sample encode the identical CDR3. The chain couples TRBV6-5 to TRBJ1-2, with D possibly TRBD1 on 6 matching bases. The CDR3 length is 14 residues. Deletions cut 0 bases from V and 3 bases from J, with 8 bases between. CDR1 and CDR2 from the germline V gene are MNHEY and SVGAGI. The chain's CDR3 is CASSYSYRDYGYTF. CDR3 coding DNA: TGTGCCAGCAGTTACTCTTACAGGGACTATGGCTACACCTTC.

CDR3 nucleotides: TGTGCCAGCAGCTTGGACAGTTACCAAGAGACCCAGTACTTC. Translating it yields CASSLDSYQETQYF. The chain is built from TRBV7-9 and TRBJ2-5; TRBD1 is a possible D gene (6 bases). V was shortened by 3 bases and J by 0 bases, with 8 bases between the two germline ends. The CDR3 covers 14 residues. Germline V CDR1 and CDR2: SEHNR, FQNEAQ (reference sequence).

The rearrangement links TRBV5-6 to TRBJ2-1; 11 bases fit TRBD1. Germline trimming cut 3 bases from V and 7 bases from J; bases unmatched to any gene: 9. The CDR3 has 16 amino acids. CDR1 is SGHDT and CDR2 is YYEEEE in the germline V gene. The CDR3 coding sequence is TGTGCCAGCAGCTCGTCCTGGGGACAGGGGGATAATGAGCAGTTCTTC. This encodes CASSSSWGQGDNEQFF.

The chain recombines TRBV6-5 with TRBJ1-1; D perhaps matches TRBD1 (5 bases). This CDR3 comprises 14 residues. The ends were cut back, 0 bases at V and 7 bases at J, with 12 bases in the middle. The germline V gene encodes CDR1 MNHEY and CDR2 SVGAGI. CDR3 nucleotide sequence: TGTGCCAGCAGTTACTCGTCAGGGCGGAGTGAAGCTTTCTTT. Translating it yields CASSYSSGRSEAFF.

The V call is TRBV9, the J call TRBJ2-7; perhaps TRBD1 as D (6 bases). CDR3 size: 14 residues. The V gene's germline CDR1 is SGDLS and CDR2 YYNGEE. V dropped 7 bases and J dropped 4 bases, with 18 bases sitting between them. The CDR3 nucleotides are TGTGCCAGCTTAACAGGGTTCCTTTTATACGAGCAGTACTTC. As protein: CASLTGFLLYEQYF.

This chain joins TRBV10-3 and TRBJ1-1; a weak D match, TRBD1 (5 bases). CDR3 length: 14 amino acids. The V gene's germline CDR1 is ENHRY and CDR2 SYGVKD. With 4 bases removed from V and 4 bases from J, the gap between germline ends came to 13 bases. This chain's CDR3 is CAISGGTLGTEAFF. CDR3 DNA: TGTGCCATCAGTGGAGGGACTTTGGGCACTGAAGCTTTCTTT.

The chain carries TRBV30 and TRBJ2-5; TRBD1 aligns across 7 bases. Judging by the DNA end, TRBJ2-7 fits better; the J call may be wrong. The CDR3 runs 13 residues. Germline lookup yields CDR1 GTSNPN and CDR2 SVGIG (reference sequence). As DNA, the CDR3 is TGTGCCTGGACCGGGGACAGTCCCTACGAGCAGTACTTC. Its translation is CAWTGDSPYEQYF.

The chain combines TRBV28 with TRBJ2-2, with 14 bases lining up with TRBD2. CDR3 length equals 17 residues. Looked up from germline, CDR1 is MDHEN and CDR2 is SYDVKM. J lost 6 bases, V lost 0 bases, and 3 bases had no gene match. CDR3 coding DNA: TGTGCCAGCAGTTTATGGCGACTAGCGGGAGGGCCCGGGGAGCTGTTTTTT. Protein: CASSLWRLAGGPGELFF. The full variable domain, completed using reference TRBV28 and TRBJ2-2, is DVKVTQSSRYLVKRTGEKVFLECVQDMDHENMFWYRQDPGLGLRLIYFSYDVKMKEKGDIPEGYSVSREKKERFSLILESASTNQTSMYLCASSLWRLAGGPGELFFGEGSRLTVL.

The genes are TRBV4-1 and TRBJ2-7, with 7 bases identical to TRBD1. Germline V gene lookup returns CDR1 MGHRA and CDR2 YSYEKL. V shed 3 bases, J shed 2 bases, and the junction held 13 bases outside the gene matches. CDR3 length: 17 residues. CDR3 DNA: TGCGCCAGCAGCCACACGAGGTCCGGACAGGTCCCCTACGAGCAGTACTTC. It is translated as CASSHTRSGQVPYEQYF.

This clone was seen only a few times. The V and J genes are TRBV6-1 and TRBJ1-4; D gene ambiguous. CDR1 and CDR2 (germline): MNHNS, SASEGT. The CDR3 length is 14 residues. With 7 bases removed from V and 0 bases from J, the gap between germline ends came to 9 bases. The CDR3 coding sequence is TGTGCCAGCACCAGGACTGCAACTAATGAAAAACTGTTTTTT. It translates to CASTRTATNEKLFF.

In the case of this clone: The sample has other DNA sequences that encode this CDR3 too. The chain employs TRBV15 and TRBJ2-5, with 7 bases identical to TRBD2. The CDR3 has 15 residues. V was clipped by 0 bases and J by 4 bases; unmatched bases: 5. Germline-derived CDR1 and CDR2 are LNHNV and YYDKDF (reference sequence). Here the CDR3 DNA reads TGTGCCACCAGCAGAGATCGCGGGGGTGGAGAGACCCAGTACTTC. Encoded protein: CATSRDRGGGETQYF. Full variable domain (remainder filled in from reference TRBV15 and TRBJ2-5): DAMVIQNPRYQVTQFGKPVTLSCSQTLNHNVMYWYQQKSSQAPKLLFHYYDKDFNNEADTPDNFQSRRPNTSFCFLDIRSPGLGDTAMYLCATSRDRGGGETQYFGPGTRLLVL.